These 19 T cell receptor beta chains share one sample of origin, sequenced in a study of T cells in Graves' hyperthyroidism and ophthalmopathy. RNA transcripts provided the source from which TCR beta CDR3 regions were amplified. TCR CDR3 underwent first-round RT-PCR with the HTBI primer set. TCRdb re-called the multiplex PCR reads through MiXCR, storing one row per CDR3 protein. The repertoire includes 690,000 or so distinct CDR3 sequences, about 19% of them detected once, and over 15% sits in the top ten. Sample: blood. These receptors all come from a woman in her fifties or sixties with Graves' hyperthyroidism that later progressed to Graves' ophthalmopathy.

The CDR3 protein is CASRFGGAHPLNTEAFF. CDR3 sequence (DNA): TGTGCCAGCAGGTTCGGGGGCGCGCACCCCTTGAACACTGAAGCTTTCTTT. The rearrangement joins TRBV6-1 to TRBJ1-1, with D perhaps matching TRBD1 (6 bases). The CDR3 consists of 17 residues. Germline V gene lookup returns CDR1 MNHNS and CDR2 SASEGT. Trimming stripped 6 bases from V and 0 bases from J, with 20 bases between.

V usage is TRBV10-3 and J usage is TRBJ1-2; tentative D call: TRBD1 (5 bases). The V gene's germline CDR1 is ENHRY and CDR2 SYGVKD. The CDR3 runs to 16 residues. With 2 bases removed from V and 4 bases from J, the gap between germline ends came to 17 bases. In DNA, the CDR3 is TGTGCCATCAGTGAGGGGGGTCAGGGTTATATCTATGGCTACACCTTC. It is translated as CAISEGGQGYIYGYTF.

There are a few counts of this clonotype. This chain's CDR3 is CAWTAFQKFNTEAFF. The DNA for the CDR3 is TGTGCCTGGACCGCGTTTCAGAAATTTAACACTGAAGCTTTCTTT. V gene TRBV30 combines with J gene TRBJ1-1; D call uncertain. The CDR3 is 15 residues long. V gave up 4 bases and J gave up 2 bases, with 17 bases separating them. Per the germline V gene, CDR1 is GTSNPN and CDR2 is SVGIG (reference sequence).

This chain joins TRBV12-3 or TRBV12-4 and TRBJ2-2, with D perhaps matching TRBD2 (6 bases). Trimming took 6 bases from V and 6 from J, leaving 17 bases between them. CDR3 size: 15 residues. CDR3 residues: CASSRRRGGSGELFF. In nucleotides, the CDR3 is TGTGCCAGCAGCCGTCGTCGGGGAGGATCCGGGGAGCTGTTTTTT.

The rearrangement joins TRBV12-3 or TRBV12-4 to TRBJ1-3; TRBD1 matches at 7 bases. Trimming removed 6 bases from V and 0 bases from J; junction bases left unmatched: 5. The CDR3 is 15 residues long. The CDR3 sequence is CASSLTGNSGNTIYF. DNA for the CDR3: TGTGCCAGCAGCTTGACAGGGAACTCTGGAAACACCATATATTTT.

This clonotype was detected many times. The germline gene is not matched at one end of the junction; a read error may be the cause. V usage is TRBV6-1 and J usage is TRBJ2-7; D not certain. This CDR3 comprises 14 residues. Germline V gives CDR1 MNHNS, CDR2 SASEGT. DNA for the CDR3: TGTGCCAGCAGGGAAGTCGGGCAGCCCTACGAGCAGTACTTC. It codes for CASREVGQPYEQYF.

Only one count was recorded for this clonotype. A much larger clone differs by one base, so this may be a read error. The rearrangement joins TRBV18 to TRBJ2-7; D may correspond to TRBD1 or TRBD2 (5 bases each). This CDR3 is built from 15 residues. CDR1 KGHSH and CDR2 LQKENI come from the germline V gene. With 3 bases removed from V and 2 bases from J, the gap between germline ends came to 14 bases. As DNA, the CDR3 is TGTGCCAGCTCACCCCCGGGACCGAGAACCTACGAGCAGTACTTC. Its translation is CASSPPGPRTYEQYF.

This clonotype has more than one count but fewer than ten. The CDR3 reads CASSQFLAGETQYF. DNA for the CDR3: TGTGCCAGCAGCCAGTTCCTAGCAGGAGAGACCCAGTACTTC. The rearrangement uses TRBV4-2 and TRBJ2-5; possibly TRBD2 for D (5 bases). The germline V gene has CDR1 LGHNA and CDR2 YNFKEQ. This CDR3 is 14 amino acids long. V gave up 3 bases and J gave up 4 bases, with 12 bases separating them.

This clonotype turned up a few times. This rearrangement joins TRBV10-2 to TRBJ2-2, with unresolved D. V gave up 0 bases and J gave up 3 bases, with 5 bases separating them. There are 14 residues in the CDR3. CDR1 is WSHSY and CDR2 is SAAADI in the germline V gene. The CDR3 loop is CASSESRHTGELFF. CDR3 coding DNA: TGCGCCAGCAGTGAGTCTAGGCACACCGGGGAGCTGTTTTTT.

This clonotype has just a few counts. V is TRBV6-2 or TRBV6-3 and J is TRBJ1-5; D is uncertain. Trimming removed 7 bases from V and 0 bases from J, with 10 bases in between. The CDR3 has 14 residues. The V gene's germline CDR1 is MNHEY and CDR2 SVGEGT. The CDR3 sequence is CASTNPYSNQPQHF. The CDR3 DNA is TGTGCCAGCACGAATCCCTATAGCAATCAGCCCCAGCATTTT.

There are a few counts of this clonotype. The chain uses TRBV5-1 and TRBJ2-3, with D possibly being TRBD2 (5 bases). Per germline, CDR1 SGHRS and CDR2 YFSETQ. CDR3 length: 13 residues. V was clipped by 3 bases and J by 9 bases, with 14 bases between them. The CDR3: CASSSGWGETQYF. CDR3 bases: TGCGCCAGCAGCTCGGGGTGGGGAGAGACGCAGTATTTT.

The CDR3 nucleotides are TGTGCCACCAGAGACGACAGGGGCCCCAGGCCCCAGCATTTT. It specifies CATRDDRGPRPQHF. This chain connects TRBV15 to TRBJ1-5; 8 nucleotides match TRBD1. This CDR3 is 14 amino acids long. V shed 6 bases and J 9 bases; nucleotides not matched to a gene: 10. The germline V gene has CDR1 LNHNV and CDR2 YYDKDF (reference sequence).

The chain couples TRBV20-1 to TRBJ1-1; a possible D gene is TRBD1 (5 bases). This CDR3 is 14 amino acids long. Trimming took 6 bases from V and 5 from J, leaving 19 bases between them. Per the germline V gene, CDR1 is DFQATT and CDR2 is SNEGSKA (reference sequence). The CDR3 loop reads CSAGSSRTTTEAFF. CDR3 coding DNA: TGCAGTGCAGGGAGTAGTCGGACAACGACTGAAGCTTTCTTT.

The chain joins TRBV6-5 to TRBJ1-2; D gene unclear. Germline-derived CDR1 and CDR2 are MNHEY and SVGAGI. CDR3 length equals 13 residues. Trimming stripped 0 bases from V and 4 bases from J, with 6 bases between. The CDR3 nucleotides read TGTGCCAGCAGTTACTCGACCGCCTATGGCTACACCTTC. Translation: CASSYSTAYGYTF.

This clonotype was counted at least ten times. The chain combines TRBV7-9 with TRBJ2-1; D is undetermined. The CDR3 is 12 residues long. Germline lookup yields CDR1 SEHNR and CDR2 FQNEAQ (reference sequence). The V end was cut by 2 bases, the J end by 8 bases, with 7 bases between. Written as DNA, the CDR3 is TGTGCCAGCAGCTTATTTGTAGATGAGCAGTTCTTC. Its translation is CASSLFVDEQFF.

The chain joins TRBV4-1 to TRBJ1-2; maybe TRBD1 (6 bases). CDR1 MGHRA and CDR2 YSYEKL come from the germline V gene. V lost 2 bases and J 7 bases, leaving 11 bases between the germline ends. The CDR3 is 13 amino acids. The CDR3 region has the DNA TGCGCCAGCAGCCAACCAGGGGTTCTTGGCTACACCTTC. Residues: CASSQPGVLGYTF.

The chain uses TRBV9 and TRBJ2-2, with TRBD1 matching over 7 bases. The CDR3 runs to 16 residues. V shed 5 bases and J 0 bases; nucleotides not matched to a gene: 7. Germline V lookup: CDR1 SGDLS, CDR2 YYNGEE. The CDR3 DNA reads as TGTGCCAGCAGTAAAGGACAGGCGACGAACACCGGGGAGCTGTTTTTT. It yields the protein CASSKGQATNTGELFF.

The chain employs TRBV2 and TRBJ2-2, with a possible D match to TRBD2 (6 bases). Per germline, CDR1 SNHLY and CDR2 FYNNEI. Trimming removed 0 bases at V and 1 base at J, with 12 bases between. The CDR3 is made up of 17 amino acids. CDR3 in DNA: TGTGCCAGCAGTGAAGCTCGTAGCGGAGTGAACACCGGGGAGCTGTTTTTT. Its translation: CASSEARSGVNTGELFF.

There are a few counts of this clonotype. The chain uses TRBV5-1 and TRBJ2-1; D may match TRBD1 or TRBD2 (6 bases each). CDR1 is SGHRS, CDR2 YFSETQ, per germline. The CDR3 covers 15 residues. Trimming cost V 2 bases and J 6 bases, with 15 bases left between them. This chain's CDR3 is CASSFEGGPFNEQFF. CDR3 coding DNA: TGCGCCAGCAGCTTTGAGGGGGGCCCCTTCAATGAGCAGTTCTTC.